This TCR beta chain was sequenced in a study of regulatory T cells in long-lasting Graves disease. Whole-study findings and limits: Those with persistent Graves' had less TCR diversity than newly diagnosed patients. Under persistent disease, TRBV28, TRBJ1-2 and TRBJ2-5 were used preferentially.

Worth noting for this clonotype: The antigen is unknown.

The time point here: persistent/refractory GD, antithyroid drugs over 5 years with positive TRAb. Construction of the TCR library relied on RNA isolated from PBMCs. Trimming took 5 bases from V and 0 from J, leaving 13 bases between them. The CDR3 totals 15 residues. Germline V gene data show CDR1 as MNHNS and CDR2 as SASEGT. Library construction for TCR beta used iRepertoire HTBI primers and Arm-PCR of CDR3 regions. TCRdb itself ran the multiplex PCR reads through MiXCR, one entry per CDR3 protein. The table includes about 660,000 distinct CDR3 sequences, 25% to 35% detected once. This clonotype was sampled from a female donor with Graves disease. The chain joins TRBV6-1 to TRBJ1-2; tentatively, D is TRBD1 (6 bases). The specimen comprised peripheral blood mononuclear cells (PBMCs), sampled when the disease was refractory, from a patient treated with antithyroid drugs. The CDR3, as DNA: TGTGCCAGCAGTCTCCTGACAGGTGCTAACTATGGCTACACCTTC. The encoded protein is CASSLLTGANYGYTF.